These 4 T cell receptor beta chains came from one sample sequenced in a study of vaccination and CD4 T cells after COVID-19. Treatment described: roughly 11-day PBMC culture with coronavirus spike peptide pools or control peptides (ViraFEST assay). Cultured CD4+ T-cell DNA underwent Oncomine TCR Beta short-read sequencing. MiXCR, applied by TCRdb to the PCR reads, yields one record per CDR3 protein. The sample has 20,000 or so distinct CDR3 sequences, roughly 23% seen once. These TCRs' antigens remain unknown. The sample taken for sequencing was cultured CD4+ T cells from blood. All receptors derive from a human donor with COVID-19.

This clonotype has a handful of counts. The chain has TRBV7-2 and TRBJ2-7, with 11 bases matching TRBD2. There are 18 residues in the CDR3. With 5 bases clipped from V and 1 base from J, the junction kept 13 bases outside the gene matches. CDR1 SGHTA and CDR2 FQGNSA come from the germline V gene. The CDR3 region is CASSPVSPLAGGSYEQYF. CDR3 bases: TGTGCCAGCAGCCCCGTTTCCCCTCTAGCGGGAGGTTCCTACGAGCAGTACTTC.

CDR3 sequence: CASSPGQLLPLSKNIQYF. CDR3 DNA sequence: TGTGCCAGCAGCCCCGGGCAGCTCCTTCCTCTCTCCAAAAACATTCAGTACTTC. The rearrangement links TRBV21-1 to TRBJ2-4; whether TRBD1, the table's D call, matches the DNA was not checked. TRBV21-1 is listed as a pseudogene. This CDR3 is 18 amino acids long.

This clonotype was seen a handful of times. V usage is TRBV19 and J usage is TRBJ2-1; 9 nucleotides agree with TRBD1. Trimming took 6 bases from V and 9 from J; bases not matched to a gene: 3. Germline V gene lookup returns CDR1 LNHDA and CDR2 SQIVND (reference sequence). CDR3 length: 12 residues. DNA of the CDR3: TGTGCCAGTAGCCCGGACAGGGGTGAGCAGTTCTTC. Residues: CASSPDRGEQFF.

In DNA form, the CDR3 reads TGTGCCAGCAGCCAGGGGGCCTTTGGCAATCAGCCCCAGCATTTT. Translating it yields CASSQGAFGNQPQHF. V gene TRBV3-1 combines with J gene TRBJ1-5, with D perhaps TRBD1 (6 bases). The V end lost 3 bases, the J end lost 2 bases, and 11 bases lay between the germline ends. The CDR3 loop spans 15 amino acids. Germline CDR1 LGHDT, CDR2 YNNKEL (reference sequence). Full variable domain (remainder filled in from reference TRBV3-1 and TRBJ1-5): DTAVSQTPKYLVTQMGNDKSIKCEQNLGHDTMYWYKQDSKKFLKIMFSYNNKELIINETVPNRFSPKSPDKAHLNLHINSLELGDSAVYFCASSQGAFGNQPQHFGDGTRLSIL.